This TCR beta chain was recovered during a study of blood T cells in healthy people across ages. PCR was performed a second time for about 7 to 11 cycles using a sample-barcoded 5' primer and a J-beta primer mix. MiXCR, applied by TCRdb to the 5' RACE reads, yields one record per CDR3 protein. The sample includes around 650,000 distinct CDR3 sequences, 40% to 45% of them seen just once. There are 15 residues in the CDR3. V trimming: 5 bases; J trimming: 10 bases; junction bases outside the gene matches: 12. Germline CDR1 is MNHEY and CDR2 is SMNVEV (reference sequence). V usage is TRBV27 and J usage is TRBJ2-1; 9 bases line up with TRBD2. What was sequenced was blood. The sequence was collected from an elderly man in good health. Written as DNA, the CDR3 is TGTGCCAGCAGTCCCCGGACTAGCGTCTTCTACGAGCAGTTCTTC. Its translation: CASSPRTSVFYEQFF.